The rows below give T cell receptor beta chains drawn from one sample of a study of cytomegalovirus exposure and HLA in healthy donors. The method was immunoSEQ multiplex PCR; TCRdb's version includes in-frame clones alone and lacks a portion of them. The repertoire has about 160,000 clones, about 85% of them found once; the top ten carry roughly 2.1%. Sequencing used PBMCs. These receptor sequences come from a man aged 18 to 29 in good health and CMV-seronegative. Each CDR3 is given with its conserved first and last residue. The D gene is left open where the match is weak. A row's size may be missing; if present it is once, few, many or a size class.

v_call,d_call,cdr3_length,j_call,clone_size,cdr3_aa,cdr3_nt
TRBV7-3,-,14,TRBJ2-3,-,CSSSFRGAEDTQYF,TGTTCCAGCAGCTTTCGGGGGGCGGAAGATACGCAGTATTTT
TRBV2,TRBD1,17,TRBJ1-6,-,CASSEKGPPTGESPLHF,TGTGCCAGCAGCGAAAAGGGTCCACCCACAGGGGAGTCACCCCTCCACTTT
TRBV28,-,14,TRBJ1-4,-,CASSVQGPNEKLFF,TGTGCCAGCAGCGTACAGGGTCCAAATGAAAAACTGTTTTTT
TRBV7-9,-,14,TRBJ2-7,-,CASSFGGLLGEQYF,TGTGCCAGCAGCTTCGGCGGGCTCCTCGGCGAGCAGTACTTC
TRBV5-1,TRBD1,16,TRBJ1-3,once,CASSLEGTGRVDTIYF,TGCGCCAGCAGCCTGGAGGGGACAGGGCGTGTTGACACCATATATTTT
TRBV4-1,-,13,TRBJ2-1,-,CASSHPGFDEQFF,TGCGCCAGCAGCCACCCAGGGTTCGATGAGCAGTTCTTC
TRBV6-6,-,14,TRBJ1-4,-,CASSYETREEKLFF,TGTGCCAGCAGTTACGAGACGAGGGAGGAAAAACTGTTTTTT
TRBV10-3,TRBD1,15,TRBJ1-2,-,CAISEGTGAHYGYTF,TGTGCCATCAGTGAAGGGACAGGGGCCCACTATGGCTACACCTTC
TRBV6-6,TRBD2,14,TRBJ2-7,-,CASSTTSGSYEQYF,TGTGCCAGCAGCACGACTAGCGGGTCCTACGAGCAGTACTTC
TRBV5-4,-,14,TRBJ2-7,once,CASSLGGTSYEQYF,TGTGCCAGCAGCTTGGGCGGGACCTCCTACGAGCAGTACTTC
TRBV4-3,-,15,TRBJ1-1,-,CASSQERSHNTEAFF,TGCGCCAGCAGCCAAGAAAGGAGCCATAACACTGAAGCTTTCTTT
TRBV27,-,14,TRBJ2-3,-,CASTISRATDTQYF,TGTGCCAGCACTATATCAAGAGCTACAGATACGCAGTATTTT
TRBV15,-,15,TRBJ2-3,-,CATSERQDFADTQYF,TGTGCCACCAGCGAGAGACAGGACTTCGCAGATACGCAGTATTTT
TRBV28,-,14,TRBJ2-5,-,CASSFTGGEETQYF,TGTGCCAGCAGTTTTACAGGTGGGGAAGAGACCCAGTACTTC
TRBV9,TRBD2,15,TRBJ2-1,-,CASSSLGTSYNEQFF,TGTGCCAGCAGCTCCCTAGGGACTAGCTACAATGAGCAGTTCTTC
TRBV2,-,16,TRBJ1-2,-,CASSPDSPPSPWGYTF,TGTGCCAGCAGTCCGGACAGCCCTCCATCTCCGTGGGGCTACACCTTC
TRBV27,-,14,TRBJ2-7,-,CASSLQGTSYEQYF,TGTGCCAGCAGTTTACAGGGGACCTCCTACGAGCAGTACTTC
TRBV7-3,TRBD2,15,TRBJ2-2,-,CASSSLAGYTGELFF,TGTGCCAGCAGCTCCCTAGCGGGGTACACCGGGGAGCTGTTTTTT
TRBV4-3,TRBD1,14,TRBJ2-1,-,CASSPGQGWDEQFF,TGCGCCAGCAGCCCGGGACAGGGTTGGGATGAGCAGTTCTTC
TRBV5-1,TRBD2,17,TRBJ2-1,-,CASSLRAVAGGYNEQFF,TGCGCCAGCAGCTTGAGAGCGGTAGCGGGAGGGTACAATGAGCAGTTCTTC
TRBV6-1,-,13,TRBJ2-3,once,CASSEVGSHTQYF,TGTGCCAGCAGTGAAGTGGGCAGCCATACGCAGTATTTT
TRBV28,-,14,TRBJ2-7,-,CASSLTGLNREQYF,TGTGCCAGCAGTTTAACAGGGTTGAATCGGGAGCAGTACTTC
TRBV2,-,13,TRBJ2-5,-,CASSVDSKETQYF,TGTGCCAGCAGTGTAGACAGCAAAGAGACCCAGTACTTC
TRBV6-5,-,13,TRBJ2-3,-,CASTRTLWDTQYF,TGTGCCAGCACGAGGACTCTCTGGGATACGCAGTATTTT
TRBV18,TRBD1,15,TRBJ1-3,-,CASSPRTGSGNTIYF,TGTGCCAGCTCACCACGGACAGGCTCTGGAAACACCATATATTTT
TRBV4-1,-,16,TRBJ2-7,-,CASSQDFAPGAYEQYF,TGCGCCAGCAGCCAAGATTTCGCCCCAGGGGCCTACGAGCAGTACTTC
TRBV10-3,TRBD1,14,TRBJ1-2,once,CASSYSTGGYGYTF,TGTGCCAGCAGTTACTCAACAGGGGGCTATGGCTACACCTTC
TRBV27,-,14,TRBJ1-4,few,CASSSFLSNEKLFF,TGTGCCAGCAGTTCGTTCTTATCTAATGAAAAACTGTTTTTT
TRBV2,TRBD1,17,TRBJ1-4,-,CASSAGTGTLANEKLFF,TGTGCCAGCAGTGCCGGGACAGGGACCCTGGCTAATGAAAAACTGTTTTTT
TRBV2,-,14,TRBJ2-7,once,CASSSRAFTYEQYF,TGTGCCAGCAGTTCTAGAGCCTTCACTTACGAGCAGTACTTC
TRBV28,TRBD1,16,TRBJ1-1,-,CASSLVWAGRGAEAFF,TGTGCCAGCAGTTTAGTGTGGGCAGGCAGGGGGGCTGAAGCTTTCTTT
TRBV2,-,14,TRBJ1-5,-,CASSVMDRSQPQHF,TGTGCCAGCAGTGTCATGGACAGAAGTCAGCCCCAGCATTTT
TRBV5-1,-,15,TRBJ2-5,-,CASSFGRVGKETQYF,TGCGCCAGCAGCTTTGGCAGGGTGGGTAAAGAGACCCAGTACTTC
TRBV6-5,-,13,TRBJ2-2,-,CASRTPGTGELFF,TGTGCCAGCCGAACTCCCGGTACCGGGGAGCTGTTTTTT
TRBV7-3,TRBD2,13,TRBJ2-3,-,CASSLAGADTQYF,TGTGCCAGCAGCTTAGCGGGAGCAGATACGCAGTATTTT
TRBV18,-,14,TRBJ1-5,-,CASSPARLEQPQHF,TGTGCCAGCTCACCCGCCAGGTTGGAACAGCCCCAGCATTTT
TRBV19,-,15,TRBJ1-5,-,CASSGGVYSNQPQHF,TGTGCCAGTAGTGGAGGGGTGTATAGCAATCAGCCCCAGCATTTT
TRBV4-2,TRBD1,17,TRBJ2-7,-,CASSQGAGTGRSYEQYF,TGTGCCAGCAGCCAAGGGGCCGGGACAGGCCGCTCCTACGAGCAGTACTTC
TRBV5-1,-,12,TRBJ2-3,-,CASSFQTDTQYF,TGCGCCAGCAGCTTCCAAACAGATACGCAGTATTTT
TRBV25-1,TRBD1,13,TRBJ2-1,-,CASRDRGFSEQFF,TGTGCCAGCAGGGACAGGGGTTTTTCTGAGCAGTTCTTC